This T cell receptor (beta chain) was recovered during a study of blood T cell repertoires in COVID-19. Study details: Material from acute and convalescent COVID-19 was sourced from the United States, Italy and Spain. Sources were T cells, B-cell-depleted T cells, or PBMCs; the material itself was cDNA or gDNA.

The germline V gene encodes CDR1 GTSNPN and CDR2 SVGIG (reference sequence). After removal of 2 bases from V and 9 bases from J, the junction contained 10 bases not matched to a gene. CDR3 length: 15 amino acids. Original analysis: Amplifying reference gene primers gave estimates of nucleated cell counts. TCRdb's table, derived via immunoSEQ multiplex PCR, lists solely in-frame clones and lacks some. V and J calls and clone size are those listed in that table; D and trimming were worked out from the DNA. This sample carries around 140,000 clones, around nine tenths of them seen once, and the ten largest clones take over 2.5%.

Sequenced material: peripheral blood. This chain connects TRBV30 to TRBJ1-6, with TRBD1 matching over 7 bases. The clonotype was recovered from a man aged 60 to 69 with active or convalescent COVID-19. The CDR3 DNA reads as TGTGCCTGGAGTTCTGTAGGGACAGCAGTTTCACCCCTCCACTTT. It is translated as CAWSSVGTAVSPLHF.